This record looks at one T cell receptor beta chain sequence and its context. What it recognizes is unknown. This entry belongs to a study of CD4 T cells in relation to SARS-CoV-2 and coronaviruses. Study outcomes and limitations: In roughly two thirds of donors, memory CD4+ clonotypes crossrecognized SARS-CoV-2 and at least one common cold coronavirus spike.

Generated by immunoSEQ multiplex PCR, the TCRdb table keeps only in-frame clones and is missing some. The sample consists of about 16,000 clones, roughly 74% of them appearing once. CD4+ T cells from unexposed donors were obtained before the COVID-19 pandemic (2011-2018). After around nine days of culture, CD4+ T cells were isolated. Unexposed-donor CD4+ T cells were probed with SARS-CoV-2 S/N and four cold-coronavirus spikes, cells permitting. Germline CDR1 and CDR2: MNHNS and SASEGT. The CDR3 spans 15 residues. The germline V and J ends were trimmed by 2 bases and 4 bases, with 12 bases remaining between them.

The source material was CD4+ T cells from PBMCs, cultured in vitro. The genes are TRBV6-1 and TRBJ2-1; no firm D call. The origin of this receptor is a human donor in good health. In nucleotides, the CDR3 is TGTGCCAGCAGTGAATCTTACCACTTTTACAATGAGCAGTTCTTC. It yields the protein CASSESYHFYNEQFF.